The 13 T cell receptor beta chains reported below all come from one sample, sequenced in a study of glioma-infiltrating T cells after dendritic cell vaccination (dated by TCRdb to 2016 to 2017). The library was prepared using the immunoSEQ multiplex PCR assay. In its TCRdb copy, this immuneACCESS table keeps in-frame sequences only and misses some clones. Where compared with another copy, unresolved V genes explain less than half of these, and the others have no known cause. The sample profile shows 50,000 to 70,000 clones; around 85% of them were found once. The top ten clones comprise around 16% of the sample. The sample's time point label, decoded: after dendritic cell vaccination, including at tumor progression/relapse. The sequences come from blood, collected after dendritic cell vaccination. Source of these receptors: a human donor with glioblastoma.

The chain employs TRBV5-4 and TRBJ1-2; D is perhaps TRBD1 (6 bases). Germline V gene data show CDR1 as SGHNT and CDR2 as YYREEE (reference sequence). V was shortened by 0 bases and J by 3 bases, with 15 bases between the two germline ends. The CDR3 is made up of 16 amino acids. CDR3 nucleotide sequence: TGTGCCAGCAGCTTGGGACAGGCCAACCCTGACTATGGCTACACCTTC. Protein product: CASSLGQANPDYGYTF. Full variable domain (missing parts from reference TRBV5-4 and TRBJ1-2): ETGVTQSPTHLIKTRGQQVTLRCSSQSGHNTVSWYQQALGQGPQFIFQYYREEENGRGNFPPRFSGLQFPNYSSELNVNALELDDSALYLCASSLGQANPDYGYTFGSGTRLTVV.

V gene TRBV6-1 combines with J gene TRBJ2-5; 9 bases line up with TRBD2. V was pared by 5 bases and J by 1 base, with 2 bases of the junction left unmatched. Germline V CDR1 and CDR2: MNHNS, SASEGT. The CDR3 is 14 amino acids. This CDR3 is CASSPTSGQETQYF. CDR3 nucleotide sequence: TGTGCCAGCAGTCCGACTAGCGGCCAAGAGACCCAGTACTTC.

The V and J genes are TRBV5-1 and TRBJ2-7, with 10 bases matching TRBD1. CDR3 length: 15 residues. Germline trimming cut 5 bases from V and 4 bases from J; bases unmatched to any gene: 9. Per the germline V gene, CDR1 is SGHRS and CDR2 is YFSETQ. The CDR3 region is CASRLQPGQGYEQYF. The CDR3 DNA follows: TGCGCCAGCAGACTCCAACCGGGACAGGGGTACGAGCAGTACTTC.

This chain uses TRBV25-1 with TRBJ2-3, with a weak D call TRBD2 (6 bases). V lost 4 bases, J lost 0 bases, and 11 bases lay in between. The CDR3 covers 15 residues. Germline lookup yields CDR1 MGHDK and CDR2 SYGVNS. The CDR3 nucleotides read TGTGCCAGCAGTGTAAGCGGGCCTAGCACAGATACGCAGTATTTT. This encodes CASSVSGPSTDTQYF.

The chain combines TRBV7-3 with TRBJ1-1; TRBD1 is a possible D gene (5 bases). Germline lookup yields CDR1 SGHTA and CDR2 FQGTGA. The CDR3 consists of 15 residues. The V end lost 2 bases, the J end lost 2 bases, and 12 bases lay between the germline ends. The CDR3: CASSLLGQGNTEAFF. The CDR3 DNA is TGTGCCAGCAGCTTATTGGGGCAGGGAAACACTGAAGCTTTCTTT. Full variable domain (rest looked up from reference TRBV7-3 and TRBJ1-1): GAGVSQTPSNKVTEKGKYVELRCDPISGHTALYWYRQSLGQGPEFLIYFQGTGAADDSGLPNDRFFAVRPEGSVSTLKIQRTERGDSAVYLCASSLLGQGNTEAFFGQGTRLTVV.

The CDR3 DNA follows: TGTGCCAGCAGCTTGGATCTCAACACTGAAGCTTTCTTT. This sequence encodes CASSLDLNTEAFF. This chain connects TRBV5-8 to TRBJ1-1; D is unclear. This CDR3 contains 13 residues. Trimming pared 0 bases from V and 2 bases from J, leaving 5 bases between. The germline gives CDR1 SGHTS, CDR2 YDEGEE.

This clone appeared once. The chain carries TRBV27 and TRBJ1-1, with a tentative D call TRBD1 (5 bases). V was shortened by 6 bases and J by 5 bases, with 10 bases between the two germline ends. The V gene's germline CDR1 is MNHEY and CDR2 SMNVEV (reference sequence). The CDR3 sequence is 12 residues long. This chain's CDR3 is CASSPGGTEAFF. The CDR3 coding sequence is TGTGCCAGCAGCCCGGGGGGGACTGAAGCTTTCTTT.

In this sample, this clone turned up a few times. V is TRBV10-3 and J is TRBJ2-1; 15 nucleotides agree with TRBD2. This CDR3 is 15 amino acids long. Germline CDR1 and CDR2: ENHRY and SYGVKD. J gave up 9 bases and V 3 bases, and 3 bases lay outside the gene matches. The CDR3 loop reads CAISDGTSGGTEQFF. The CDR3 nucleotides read TGTGCCATCAGTGACGGGACTAGCGGGGGGACTGAGCAGTTCTTC.

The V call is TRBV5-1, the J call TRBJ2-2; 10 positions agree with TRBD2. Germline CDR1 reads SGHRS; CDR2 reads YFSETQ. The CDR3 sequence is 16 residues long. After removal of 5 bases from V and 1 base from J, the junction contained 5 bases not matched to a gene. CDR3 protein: CASSFLAGGNTGELFF. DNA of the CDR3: TGCGCCAGCAGTTTTTTAGCGGGGGGGAACACCGGGGAGCTGTTTTTT. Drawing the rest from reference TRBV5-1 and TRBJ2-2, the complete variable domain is KAGVTQTPRYLIKTRGQQVTLSCSPISGHRSVSWYQQTPGQGLQFLFEYFSETQRNKGNFPGRFSGRQFSNSRSEMNVSTLELGDSALYLCASSFLAGGNTGELFFGEGSRLTVL.

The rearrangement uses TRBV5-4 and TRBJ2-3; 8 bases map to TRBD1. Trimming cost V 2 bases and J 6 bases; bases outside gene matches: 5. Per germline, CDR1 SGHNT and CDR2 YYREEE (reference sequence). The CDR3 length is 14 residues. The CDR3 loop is CASSFWTGMDTQYF. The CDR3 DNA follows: TGTGCCAGCAGCTTTTGGACAGGGATGGATACGCAGTATTTT.

The CDR3 here is CASSLATSHGELFF. For the CDR3, the DNA is TGCGCCAGCAGCTTGGCGACTAGCCACGGGGAGCTGTTTTTT. V is TRBV5-1 and J is TRBJ2-2, with 7 bases aligning to TRBD2. The germline V gene encodes CDR1 SGHRS and CDR2 YFSETQ. CDR3 length equals 14 residues. V shed 0 bases and J 7 bases; nucleotides not matched to a gene: 3.

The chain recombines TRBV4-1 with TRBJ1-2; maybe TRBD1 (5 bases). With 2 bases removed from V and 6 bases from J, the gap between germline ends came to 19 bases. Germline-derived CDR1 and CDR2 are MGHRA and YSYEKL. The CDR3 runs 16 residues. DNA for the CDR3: TGCGCCAGCAGCCAACCTATCGGGGGGTTAACCGATGGCTACACCTTC. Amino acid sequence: CASSQPIGGLTDGYTF.

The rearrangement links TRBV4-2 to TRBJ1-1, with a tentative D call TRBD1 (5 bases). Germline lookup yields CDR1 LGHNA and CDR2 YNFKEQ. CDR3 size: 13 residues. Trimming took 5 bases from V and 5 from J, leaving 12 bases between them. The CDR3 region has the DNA TGTGCCAGCAGCGGGGAGGGGCGAACTGAAGCTTTCTTT. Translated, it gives CASSGEGRTEAFF.